A selection of T cell receptor beta chains follows, all from one sample in a study of T cells in narcolepsy. Assay: immunoSEQ multiplex PCR; the TCRdb copy retains only in-frame clones and omits some. The data show nearly 35,000 clones, 65% to 85% seen once. The specimen sequenced was memory (CD45RA-) CD4+ T cells from blood. Receptor source: a human donor in good health. Each CDR3 is given with its conserved first and last residue. Fields, in order: CDR3 protein, CDR3 DNA, J gene, V gene, D gene, clone size. D genes are given only for firm matches. The size field is filled for only some rows; it gives once, few, many or a size class.

cdr3_aa: CASLDWNTGELFF
cdr3_nt: TGTGCCAGTCTTGACTGGAACACCGGGGAGCTGTTTTTT
j_call: TRBJ2-2
v_call: TRBV19
d_call: NA
clone_size: NA

cdr3_aa: CASRQGPWGTEAFF
cdr3_nt: TGTGCCAGTAGACAGGGCCCGTGGGGCACTGAAGCTTTCTTT
j_call: TRBJ1-1
v_call: TRBV19
d_call: NA
clone_size: NA

cdr3_aa: CATYPHGRGFNSPLHF
cdr3_nt: TGTGCCACCTATCCACACGGCAGGGGCTTCAATTCACCCCTCCACTTT
j_call: TRBJ1-6
v_call: TRBV10-3
d_call: NA
clone_size: NA

cdr3_aa: CDGRAQMNTEAFF
cdr3_nt: TGTGACGGCCGGGCCCAAATGAACACTGAAGCTTTCTTT
j_call: TRBJ1-1
v_call: TRBV6-5
d_call: NA
clone_size: NA

cdr3_aa: CASSRGLAGGTSTDTQYF
cdr3_nt: TGTGCCAGCAGTAGAGGACTAGCGGGAGGAACTAGCACAGATACGCAGTATTTT
j_call: TRBJ2-3
v_call: TRBV7-8
d_call: TRBD2
clone_size: NA

cdr3_aa: CASSRQGAREKLFF
cdr3_nt: TGTGCCAGTAGTCGGCAGGGGGCGAGGGAAAAACTGTTTTTT
j_call: TRBJ1-4
v_call: TRBV19
d_call: TRBD1
clone_size: NA

cdr3_aa: CASSATSGNYNEQFF
cdr3_nt: TGTGCCAGCAGCGCAACTAGCGGGAACTACAATGAGCAGTTCTTC
j_call: TRBJ2-1
v_call: TRBV9
d_call: TRBD2
clone_size: NA

cdr3_aa: CASSQDSDREFQTQYF
cdr3_nt: TGTGCCAGCAGCCAAGATAGCGACAGGGAATTTCAGACCCAGTACTTC
j_call: TRBJ2-5
v_call: TRBV4-2
d_call: TRBD1
clone_size: NA

cdr3_aa: CASSREQGQRAFF
cdr3_nt: TGCGCCAGCAGCAGAGAACAGGGCCAGAGGGCTTTCTTT
j_call: TRBJ1-1
v_call: TRBV5-1
d_call: NA
clone_size: NA

cdr3_aa: CASSVESASTDTQYF
cdr3_nt: TGTGCCAGCAGCGTAGAATCAGCGAGCACAGATACGCAGTATTTT
j_call: TRBJ2-3
v_call: TRBV9
d_call: NA
clone_size: NA

cdr3_aa: CASSIGGGDRTYAQYF
cdr3_nt: TGTGCCAGTAGTATAGGTGGAGGGGACAGAACCTACGCGCAGTACTTC
j_call: TRBJ2-7
v_call: TRBV19
d_call: NA
clone_size: NA

cdr3_aa: CASSLVGSWATNEKLFF
cdr3_nt: TGTGCCAGCAGCTTAGTTGGCAGTTGGGCAACTAATGAAAAACTGTTTTTT
j_call: TRBJ1-4
v_call: TRBV7-2
d_call: NA
clone_size: NA

cdr3_aa: CASSPPRSPRVLSNQPQHF
cdr3_nt: TGTGCCAGCAGTCCCCCTCGGTCTCCGAGGGTTTTGAGCAATCAGCCCCAGCATTTT
j_call: TRBJ1-5
v_call: TRBV6-4
d_call: NA
clone_size: NA

cdr3_aa: CASSPWTHSYEQYF
cdr3_nt: TGTGCCAGCAGCCCCTGGACTCACTCCTACGAGCAGTACTTC
j_call: TRBJ2-7
v_call: TRBV7-2
d_call: NA
clone_size: few

cdr3_aa: CASSARDGGETQYF
cdr3_nt: TGTGCCAGCAGCGCCCGGGATGGAGGGGAGACCCAGTACTTC
j_call: TRBJ2-5
v_call: TRBV11-3
d_call: NA
clone_size: once

cdr3_aa: CASSHRPGNTIYF
cdr3_nt: TGTGCCAGCAGCCACCGACCCGGAAACACCATATATTTT
j_call: TRBJ1-3
v_call: TRBV14
d_call: NA
clone_size: once

cdr3_aa: CAWNTVRDRGHEQYF
cdr3_nt: TGTGCCTGGAACACAGTCCGGGACAGGGGACACGAGCAGTACTTC
j_call: TRBJ2-7
v_call: TRBV30
d_call: TRBD1
clone_size: NA

cdr3_aa: CASSPPGSHGYTF
cdr3_nt: TGTGCCAGCAGCCCCCCAGGCTCTCATGGCTACACCTTC
j_call: TRBJ1-2
v_call: TRBV7-2
d_call: NA
clone_size: once

cdr3_aa: CASSTGGGGANVLTF
cdr3_nt: TGTGCCAGCAGTACAGGCGGAGGGGGGGCCAACGTCCTGACTTTC
j_call: TRBJ2-6
v_call: TRBV27
d_call: NA
clone_size: few

cdr3_aa: CASSSLLAVLDDTQYF
cdr3_nt: TGTGCCAGCAGCTCACTACTAGCGGTGTTGGATGATACGCAGTATTTT
j_call: TRBJ2-3
v_call: TRBV13
d_call: TRBD2
clone_size: NA

cdr3_aa: CASSYSEGGGNTIYF
cdr3_nt: TGTGCCAGCAGTTACTCGGAAGGGGGTGGAAACACCATATATTTT
j_call: TRBJ1-3
v_call: TRBV6-6
d_call: NA
clone_size: NA

cdr3_aa: CASKKADQGTGELFF
cdr3_nt: TGTGCCAGCAAGAAAGCGGATCAGGGCACCGGGGAGCTGTTTTTT
j_call: TRBJ2-2
v_call: TRBV2
d_call: NA
clone_size: NA

cdr3_aa: CASSLSSLSRDTEAFF
cdr3_nt: TGTGCCAGCAGCTTATCCTCCTTGAGTCGGGACACTGAAGCTTTCTTT
j_call: TRBJ1-1
v_call: TRBV7-2
d_call: NA
clone_size: NA

cdr3_aa: CATSREQAVRSNQPQHF
cdr3_nt: TGTGCCACCAGCAGAGAACAGGCCGTTAGGAGCAATCAGCCCCAGCATTTT
j_call: TRBJ1-5
v_call: TRBV15
d_call: NA
clone_size: NA

cdr3_aa: CASSPLTSGKQETQYF
cdr3_nt: TGTGCCAGCAGCCCCCTGACTAGCGGGAAACAAGAGACCCAGTACTTC
j_call: TRBJ2-5
v_call: TRBV7-6
d_call: TRBD2
clone_size: NA

cdr3_aa: CASSLARGGRYNYGYTF
cdr3_nt: TGTGCCAGCAGCTTAGCGAGGGGCGGGCGATATAACTATGGCTACACCTTC
j_call: TRBJ1-2
v_call: TRBV7-2
d_call: NA
clone_size: NA

cdr3_aa: CASSRQGSNQPQHF
cdr3_nt: TGTGCCAGCAGCCGACAGGGGAGCAATCAGCCCCAGCATTTT
j_call: TRBJ1-5
v_call: TRBV28
d_call: TRBD1
clone_size: few

cdr3_aa: CASGLKASGTDTQYF
cdr3_nt: TGTGCTAGTGGTTTGAAAGCTAGCGGCACAGATACGCAGTATTTT
j_call: TRBJ2-3
v_call: TRBV12-5
d_call: NA
clone_size: once

cdr3_aa: CASRLVTGGSGNTIYF
cdr3_nt: TGTGCCAGCAGGCTTGTGACAGGGGGGTCGGGAAACACCATATATTTT
j_call: TRBJ1-3
v_call: TRBV7-2
d_call: TRBD1
clone_size: few

cdr3_aa: CASSQGSSYEQYF
cdr3_nt: TGTGCCAGCTCACAGGGGAGCTCCTACGAGCAGTACTTC
j_call: TRBJ2-7
v_call: TRBV18
d_call: NA
clone_size: NA

cdr3_aa: CSVGTHEQYF
cdr3_nt: TGCAGCGTTGGGACTCACGAGCAGTACTTC
j_call: TRBJ2-7
v_call: TRBV29-1
d_call: NA
clone_size: NA

cdr3_aa: CASSQESHVGETQYF
cdr3_nt: TGCGCCAGCAGCCAAGAAAGCCACGTCGGAGAGACCCAGTACTTC
j_call: TRBJ2-5
v_call: TRBV4-3
d_call: NA
clone_size: NA

cdr3_aa: CASSESTGWPYEQYF
cdr3_nt: TGCGCCAGCAGTGAGTCGACAGGGTGGCCCTACGAGCAGTACTTC
j_call: TRBJ2-7
v_call: TRBV10-2
d_call: TRBD1
clone_size: NA

cdr3_aa: CASSIGQGFEKLFF
cdr3_nt: TGTGCCAGCAGCATCGGACAGGGTTTTGAAAAACTGTTTTTT
j_call: TRBJ1-4
v_call: TRBV13
d_call: TRBD1
clone_size: NA

cdr3_aa: CASSGTVYEQYF
cdr3_nt: TGTGCCAGCAGCGGGACAGTGTACGAGCAGTACTTC
j_call: TRBJ2-7
v_call: TRBV7-2
d_call: TRBD1
clone_size: NA

cdr3_aa: CASSLQVLGASEAFF
cdr3_nt: TGTGCCAGCAGCTTACAGGTTCTAGGGGCCTCTGAAGCTTTCTTT
j_call: TRBJ1-1
v_call: TRBV14
d_call: NA
clone_size: few

cdr3_aa: CASSLGSGNQETQYF
cdr3_nt: TGTGCCAGCAGCTTAGGCTCCGGGAACCAAGAGACCCAGTACTTC
j_call: TRBJ2-5
v_call: TRBV11-2
d_call: NA
clone_size: NA

cdr3_aa: CASSLTSANQDEQYF
cdr3_nt: TGTGCCAGCAGTTTAACTTCGGCCAACCAAGACGAGCAGTACTTC
j_call: TRBJ2-7
v_call: TRBV27
d_call: NA
clone_size: NA

cdr3_aa: CASSLGPPGAQYF
cdr3_nt: TGTGCCAGCAGTCTAGGGCCCCCGGGGGCCCAGTACTTC
j_call: TRBJ2-5
v_call: TRBV2
d_call: NA
clone_size: NA

cdr3_aa: CASSPSAGPYEQYF
cdr3_nt: TGTGCCAGCAGTCCGTCGGCGGGACCCTACGAGCAGTACTTC
j_call: TRBJ2-7
v_call: TRBV28
d_call: NA
clone_size: NA

cdr3_aa: CASSQGRSTYLSYEQYF
cdr3_nt: TGCGCCAGCAGCCAAGGCCGATCTACCTACCTCTCCTACGAGCAGTACTTC
j_call: TRBJ2-7
v_call: TRBV4-3
d_call: NA
clone_size: once

cdr3_aa: CASSQSPGLATGELFF
cdr3_nt: TGCGCCAGCAGCCAATCCCCGGGACTAGCGACCGGGGAGCTGTTTTTT
j_call: TRBJ2-2
v_call: TRBV4-3
d_call: TRBD2
clone_size: NA